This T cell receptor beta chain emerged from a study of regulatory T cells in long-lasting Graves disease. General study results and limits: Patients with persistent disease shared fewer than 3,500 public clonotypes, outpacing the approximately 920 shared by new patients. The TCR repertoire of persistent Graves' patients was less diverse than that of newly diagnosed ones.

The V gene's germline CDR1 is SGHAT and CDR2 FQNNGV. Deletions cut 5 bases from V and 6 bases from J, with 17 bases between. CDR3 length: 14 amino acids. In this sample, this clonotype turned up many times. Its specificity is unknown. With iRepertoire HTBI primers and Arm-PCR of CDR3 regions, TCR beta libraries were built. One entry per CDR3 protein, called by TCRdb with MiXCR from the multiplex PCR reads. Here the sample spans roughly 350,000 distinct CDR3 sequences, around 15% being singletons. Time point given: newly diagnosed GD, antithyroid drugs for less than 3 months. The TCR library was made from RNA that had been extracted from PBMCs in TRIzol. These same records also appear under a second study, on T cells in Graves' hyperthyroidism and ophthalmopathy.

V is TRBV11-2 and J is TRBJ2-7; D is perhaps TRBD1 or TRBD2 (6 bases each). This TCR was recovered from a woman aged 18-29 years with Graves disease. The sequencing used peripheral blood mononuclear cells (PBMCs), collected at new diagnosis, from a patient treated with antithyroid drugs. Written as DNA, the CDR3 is TGTGCCAGCAGCCCTTTAGGGGGGACGCGCGAGCAGTACTTC. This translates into CASSPLGGTREQYF.